The 17 T cell receptor beta chains below all came from one sample that was sequenced in a study of shared clonotypes between healthy human individuals. The protocol was immunoSEQ multiplex PCR, while the TCRdb copy is restricted to in-frame clones and leaves out a portion. The table has under 1,100,000 clones, more than 65% seen once. The sequencing sample was made of memory CD4+ T cells sorted from blood. Indicated subset: CD45RA-negative fraction. All receptors come from a man aged 18 to 29 in good health.

This chain uses TRBV6-5 with TRBJ1-1; 7 positions match TRBD1. J lost 5 bases, V lost 8 bases, and 8 bases had no gene match. The CDR3 has 13 residues. Germline assignment: CDR1 MNHEY and CDR2 SVGAGI. The CDR3 loop reads CASGQGVNTEAFF. The CDR3 DNA is TGTGCCAGCGGTCAGGGGGTTAATACTGAAGCTTTCTTT.

The chain joins TRBV7-2 to TRBJ2-2; D is perhaps TRBD2 (5 bases). CDR3 length: 15 amino acids. V lost 5 bases and J lost 4, with 14 bases in between. Germline V CDR1 and CDR2: SGHTA, FQGNSA. The CDR3, as DNA: TGTGCCAGCAGCCCCACGAGGGAAACCACCGGGGAGCTGTTTTTT. It yields the protein CASSPTRETTGELFF.

J is TRBJ1-1 and V is TRBV10-3, with D possibly TRBD1 on 6 matching bases. The length of the CDR3 is 14 residues. Germline CDR1 and CDR2: ENHRY and SYGVKD. V lost 2 bases and J lost 1, with 8 bases in between. In DNA form, the CDR3 reads TGTGCCATCAGTGAGAGGGGGAAGAACACTGAAGCTTTCTTT. This codes for CAISERGKNTEAFF.

A word on this clone: This could be a read error, since a much larger clone is one nucleotide away. V usage is TRBV6-1 and J usage is TRBJ2-7, with D unresolved. Per the germline V gene, CDR1 is MNHNS and CDR2 is SASEGT. Trimming removed 5 bases from V and 2 bases from J, with 4 bases in between. This CDR3 comprises 11 residues. The CDR3 loop is CASSFPYEQYF. The CDR3 coding sequence is TGTGCCAGCAGTTTCCCCTACGAGCAGTACTTC.

The CDR3 is CASTAGWANTEAFF. The CDR3 region has the DNA TGTGCCAGCACAGCGGGTTGGGCGAACACTGAAGCTTTCTTT. The chain joins TRBV2 to TRBJ1-1; D is uncertain. Germline V gene lookup returns CDR1 SNHLY and CDR2 FYNNEI. The CDR3 is made up of 14 amino acids. Trimming removed 7 bases at V and 1 base at J, with 13 bases between.

The CDR3 here is CASSLSMHFQETQYF. The CDR3 DNA reads as TGTGCCAGCAGTTTATCGATGCATTTTCAAGAGACCCAGTACTTC. V and J are TRBV27 and TRBJ2-5; the D is unclear. The CDR3 contains 15 residues. Looked up from germline, CDR1 is MNHEY and CDR2 is SMNVEV (reference sequence). The germline V and J ends were trimmed by 0 bases and 2 bases, with 10 bases remaining between them.

V is TRBV5-1 and J is TRBJ1-5, with TRBD1 as a possible D gene (5 bases). The V gene lost 4 bases and the J gene lost 3 bases, with 8 bases spanning the gap. Germline V gives CDR1 SGHRS, CDR2 YFSETQ. This CDR3 is built from 13 residues. This CDR3 reads CASSLGHNQPQHF. The CDR3 DNA follows: TGCGCCAGCAGCCTAGGACACAATCAGCCCCAGCATTTT.

V usage is TRBV11-2 and J usage is TRBJ2-1; D call uncertain. V was pared by 5 bases and J by 1 base, with 12 bases between. This CDR3 has 15 residues. Germline V gives CDR1 SGHAT, CDR2 FQNNGV. CDR3 in DNA: TGTGCCAGCAGCCCAAGATTACGGTCCTACAATGAGCAGTTCTTC. Encoded protein: CASSPRLRSYNEQFF.

The V call is TRBV5-4, the J call TRBJ1-4, with D maybe TRBD1 (5 bases). The CDR3 sequence is 14 residues long. Trimming took off 5 bases at V and 3 bases at J, with 11 bases between the two ends. Germline lookup yields CDR1 SGHNT and CDR2 YYREEE (reference sequence). The CDR3 region is CASRQGGANEKLFF. The CDR3 DNA reads as TGTGCCAGCAGGCAGGGAGGAGCTAATGAAAAACTGTTTTTT.

This clone was detected a few times. The J gene is TRBJ1-5, the V gene TRBV29-1; 11 bases align to TRBD1. The junction had 2 bases not matched to a gene; V was cut back by 4 bases and J by 6 bases. Germline CDR1 and CDR2: SQVTM and ANQGSEA. CDR3 size: 13 residues. CDR3 region: CSVGGTGGQPQHF. The CDR3 bases are TGCAGCGTTGGGGGGACAGGGGGTCAGCCCCAGCATTTT. The full variable domain, its missing parts supplied by reference TRBV29-1 and TRBJ1-5, is SAVISQKPSRDICQRGTSLTIQCQVDSQVTMMFWYRQQPGQSLTLIATANQGSEATYESGFVIDKFPISRPNLTFSTLTVSNMSPEDSSIYLCSVGGTGGQPQHFGDGTRLSIL.

The genes are TRBV29-1 and TRBJ2-1, with 10 bases aligning to TRBD1. V was clipped by 4 bases and J by 9 bases; unmatched bases: 9. The CDR3 covers 14 residues. CDR1 is SQVTM and CDR2 is ANQGSEA in the germline V gene. As DNA, the CDR3 is TGCAGCGTTGCCGGGACAGGGGTGTTCGGTGAGCAGTTCTTC. Amino acid sequence: CSVAGTGVFGEQFF.

This clone was detected only a few times. V gene TRBV15 combines with J gene TRBJ1-2, with D perhaps TRBD1 (5 bases). Looked up from germline, CDR1 is LNHNV and CDR2 is YYDKDF (reference sequence). The CDR3 has 15 residues. V lost 0 bases and J 6 bases, leaving 14 bases between the germline ends. CDR3 protein: CATSRDSGTSHGYTF. The CDR3, as DNA: TGTGCCACCAGCAGAGACTCCGGGACGTCCCATGGCTACACCTTC.

This chain joins TRBV7-9 and TRBJ1-5; D not certain. Germline CDR1 SEHNR, CDR2 FQNEAQ (reference sequence). This CDR3 contains 12 residues. V lost 5 bases and J lost 4, with 6 bases in between. As DNA, the CDR3 is TGTGCCAGCAGCATTGGAAATCAGCCCCAGCATTTT. Its protein is CASSIGNQPQHF.

The J gene is TRBJ2-3, the V gene TRBV7-3, with D perhaps matching TRBD1 or TRBD2 (5 bases each). CDR3 length: 15 amino acids. Germline lookup yields CDR1 SGHTA and CDR2 FQGTGA. The V and J ends lost 3 bases and 2 bases respectively, with 12 bases between them. As DNA, the CDR3 is TGTGCCAGCAGCTTTGGGCAGGGAGACACAGATACGCAGTATTTT. It is translated as CASSFGQGDTDTQYF.

The chain combines TRBV5-6 with TRBJ2-1, with 12 bases that match TRBD2. V dropped 7 bases and J dropped 12; count of bases not matched to a gene: 14. The CDR3 extends over 15 amino acids. CDR1 SGHDT and CDR2 YYEEEE come from the germline V gene. The CDR3 spells CASLVASGRAGGQFF. The CDR3 coding sequence is TGTGCCAGCTTGGTGGCTAGCGGGAGGGCCGGTGGGCAGTTCTTC.

CDR3 sequence (DNA): TGCAGCGTTGAAGATCGTACTCCCGCCTCCTACAATGAGCAGTTCTTC. Its protein is CSVEDRTPASYNEQFF. This chain links TRBV29-1 with TRBJ2-1; D ambiguous. The CDR3 length is 16 residues. Germline CDR1 SQVTM, CDR2 ANQGSEA. Trimming pared 0 bases from V and 0 bases from J, leaving 12 bases between.

The chain uses TRBV30 and TRBJ1-2; 12 nucleotides match TRBD1. The ends lost 4 bases at V and 8 bases at J; junction bases unmatched: 14. This CDR3 contains 16 residues. CDR1 GTSNPN and CDR2 SVGIG come from the germline V gene (reference sequence). The CDR3, as DNA: TGTGCCTGGAACTTTCTCCGGGACAGGGGGCGCCGAGGCTACACCTTC. Translated: CAWNFLRDRGRRGYTF.